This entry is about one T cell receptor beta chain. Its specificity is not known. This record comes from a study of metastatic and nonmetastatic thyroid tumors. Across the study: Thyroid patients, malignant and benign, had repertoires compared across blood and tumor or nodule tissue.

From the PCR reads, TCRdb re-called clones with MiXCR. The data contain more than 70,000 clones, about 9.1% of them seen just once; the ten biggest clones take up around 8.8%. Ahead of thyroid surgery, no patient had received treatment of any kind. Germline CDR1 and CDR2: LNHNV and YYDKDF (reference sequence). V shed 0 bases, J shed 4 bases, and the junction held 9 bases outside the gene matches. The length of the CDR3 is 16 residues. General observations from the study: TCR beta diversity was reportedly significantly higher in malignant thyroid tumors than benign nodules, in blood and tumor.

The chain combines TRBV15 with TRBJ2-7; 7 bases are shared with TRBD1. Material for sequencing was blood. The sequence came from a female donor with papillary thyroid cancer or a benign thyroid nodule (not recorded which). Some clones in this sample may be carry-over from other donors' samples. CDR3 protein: CATSRDPRQGVYEQYF. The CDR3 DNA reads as TGTGCCACCAGCAGAGATCCCCGGCAGGGGGTTTACGAGCAGTACTTC.